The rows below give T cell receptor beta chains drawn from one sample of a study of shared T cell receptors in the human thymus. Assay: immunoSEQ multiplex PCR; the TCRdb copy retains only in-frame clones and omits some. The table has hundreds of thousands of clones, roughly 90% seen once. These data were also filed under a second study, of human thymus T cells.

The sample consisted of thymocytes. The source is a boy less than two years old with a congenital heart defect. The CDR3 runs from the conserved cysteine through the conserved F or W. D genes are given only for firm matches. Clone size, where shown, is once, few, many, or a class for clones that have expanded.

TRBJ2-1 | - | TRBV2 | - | TGTGCCAGCAGTGTCGAGGGGGGGACTCCTGGCTACAATGAGCAGTTCTTC | CASSVEGGTPGYNEQFF
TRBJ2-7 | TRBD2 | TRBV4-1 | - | TGCGCCAGCAGCCAAGTAGCGGGAGGGCAATACGAGCAGTACTTC | CASSQVAGGQYEQYF
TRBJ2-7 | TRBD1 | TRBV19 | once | TGTGCCAGTAGTATACGAAAAGGGGGCCACTACGAGCAGTACTTC | CASSIRKGGHYEQYF
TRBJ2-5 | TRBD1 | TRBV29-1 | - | TGCAGCGTCCTGACAGGGGGCGCGGAGACCCAGTACTTC | CSVLTGGAETQYF
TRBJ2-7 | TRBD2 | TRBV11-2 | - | TGTGCCAGCACCCAAACGGCTTGGCGGGAGGTTAGCTCCTACGAGCAGTACTTC | CASTQTAWREVSSYEQYF
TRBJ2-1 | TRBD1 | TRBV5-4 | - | TGTGCCACCCGAACAGGGGGCAATGAGCAGTTCTTC | CATRTGGNEQFF
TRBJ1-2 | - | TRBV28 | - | TGTGCCAGCAGCCCGGGGGGCGGCCGTAACCGACCTCTATACGTCTATGGCTACACCTTC | CASSPGGGRNRPLYVYGYTF
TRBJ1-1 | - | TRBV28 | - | TGTGCCAGCAGCAAACCGCCGGGGGACACTGAAGCTTTCTTT | CASSKPPGDTEAFF
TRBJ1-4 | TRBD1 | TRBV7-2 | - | TGTGCCAGCAGCCGGACAGGGGGGAATGAAAAACTGTTTTTT | CASSRTGGNEKLFF
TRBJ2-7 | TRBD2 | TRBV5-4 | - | TGTGCCAGCAGCTTGGCAAAGCCTAGCGGGCTCAGCTCCTACGAGCAGTACTTC | CASSLAKPSGLSSYEQYF
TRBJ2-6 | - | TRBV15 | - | TGTGCCACCAGCCTTTTGAGCGGCGTCTACTCTGGGGCCAACGTCCTGACTTTC | CATSLLSGVYSGANVLTF
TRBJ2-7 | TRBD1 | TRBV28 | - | TGTGCCAGCAGTTTTACCCTCTCCCGGACAGGGTGCGGCGAGCAGTACTTC | CASSFTLSRTGCGEQYF
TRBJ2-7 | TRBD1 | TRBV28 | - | TGTGCCAGCAGGGGTGACAGGGGGCCCTACGAGCAGTACTTC | CASRGDRGPYEQYF
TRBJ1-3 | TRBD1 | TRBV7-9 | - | TGTGCCAGAAAAGGGACAGGGTTCCCTAACTCTGGAAACACCATATATTTT | CARKGTGFPNSGNTIYF
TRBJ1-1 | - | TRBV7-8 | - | TGTGCCAGCAGCGCAGTACAGGGTGCGAACACTGAAGCTTTCTTT | CASSAVQGANTEAFF
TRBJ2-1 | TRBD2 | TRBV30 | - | TGTGCCTGGAGTCCCCCTTCAGGGGGCATGGGCACTAGCGGGAGATACGAGCAGTTCTTC | CAWSPPSGGMGTSGRYEQFF
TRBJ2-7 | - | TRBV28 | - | TGTGCCAGCAGACCCGGGAGCTACGAGCAGTACTTC | CASRPGSYEQYF
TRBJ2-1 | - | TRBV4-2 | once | TGTGCCAGCAGCCAAGGAAGGGGACAGGAGAGGTCTAGCGGGGTCGACAATGAGCAGTTCTTC | CASSQGRGQERSSGVDNEQFF
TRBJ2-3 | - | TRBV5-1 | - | TGCGCCAGCAGCTTGGACGGCGGGTCGCTGCTGTCAGATACGCAGTATTTT | CASSLDGGSLLSDTQYF
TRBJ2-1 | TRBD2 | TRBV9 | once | TGTGCCAGCAGCGTAGCTGTCGACGGGAGGGCCCTGAGGGAGCAGTTCTTC | CASSVAVDGRALREQFF
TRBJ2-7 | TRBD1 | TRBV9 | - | TGTGCCAGCAGCGTAGACCCCCGGGACCCGGGGACAGGGGATGACGAGCAGTACTTC | CASSVDPRDPGTGDDEQYF
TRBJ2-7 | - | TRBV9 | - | TGTGCCAGCAGCTACCGGGACACACTCTACGAGCAGTACTTC | CASSYRDTLYEQYF
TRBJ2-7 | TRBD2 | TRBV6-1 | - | TGTGCCAGCAGTCCCACGCGGGAGGGCCTTTTCGAGCAGTACTTC | CASSPTREGLFEQYF
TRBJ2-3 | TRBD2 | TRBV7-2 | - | TGTGCCAGCAGCCCCCGTTTAGCGGGAGGGCCGAGAGATACGCAGTATTTT | CASSPRLAGGPRDTQYF
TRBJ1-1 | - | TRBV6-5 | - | TGTGCCAGCAGTTACCGACGGTACAGTAAGCCTGAAGCTTTCTTT | CASSYRRYSKPEAFF
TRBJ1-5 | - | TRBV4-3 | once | TGCGCCAGCGCTCCGGGATTCAATCAGCCCCAGCATTTT | CASAPGFNQPQHF
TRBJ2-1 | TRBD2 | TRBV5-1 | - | TGCGCCAGCAGCTTGGGAGGCCGAATACCTAGCGGGAGGGCTCGGGTCCATGAGCAGTTCTTC | CASSLGGRIPSGRARVHEQFF
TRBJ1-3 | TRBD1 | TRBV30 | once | TGTGCCGGGACAGGGGGCTCTGGAAACACCATATATTTT | CAGTGGSGNTIYF
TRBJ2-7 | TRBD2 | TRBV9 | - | TGTGCCAGCAGCGCCCCGGGACTACCCGCGGACGAGCAGTACTTC | CASSAPGLPADEQYF
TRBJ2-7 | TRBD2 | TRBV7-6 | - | TGTGCCAGCAGCCCCACTAGCGGCAACTCCTACGAGCAGTACTTC | CASSPTSGNSYEQYF
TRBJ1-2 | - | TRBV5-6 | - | TGTGCCAGCAGGTCCGGAGAGCGCACCTATGGCTACACCTTC | CASRSGERTYGYTF
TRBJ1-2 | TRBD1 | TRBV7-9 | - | TGTGCCAGCAGCCATACACACAGGGGAGCTTTTGGATATGGCTACACCTTC | CASSHTHRGAFGYGYTF
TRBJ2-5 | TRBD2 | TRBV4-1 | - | TGCGCCAGCAGCCAAGATCGGGGGGAGGGAGAAGAGACCCAGTACTTC | CASSQDRGEGEETQYF